The 27 T cell receptor beta chains reported below all come from one sample, sequenced in a study of shared clonotypes between healthy human individuals. Assay: immunoSEQ multiplex PCR; the TCRdb copy retains only in-frame clones and omits some. Here the sample spans more than 900,000 clones, more than 75% being singletons. Sequencing used memory CD4+ T cells from PBMCs. Subset of the sample: CD45RA-negative fraction. All receptors derive from a young man in good health. Some clones in this sample may be carry-over from other donors' samples.

The chain uses TRBV7-2 and TRBJ1-3, with unresolved D. The germline V gene encodes CDR1 SGHTA and CDR2 FQGNSA. V was trimmed by 4 bases and J by 15 bases, leaving 19 bases between them. This CDR3 comprises 13 residues. The CDR3 bases are TGTGCCAGCAGCTCCCAGGCGGAGGGAGGCCGATATTTT. It is translated as CASSSQAEGGRYF.

This sequence joins TRBV9 and TRBJ1-1, with D hard to call. Germline lookup yields CDR1 SGDLS and CDR2 YYNGEE. Trimming pared 0 bases from V and 4 bases from J, leaving 16 bases between. This CDR3 has 16 residues. In DNA, the CDR3 is TGTGCCAGCAGCGTAGGTCCGGGAGAGAGGGCCACTGAAGCTTTCTTT. This gives the protein CASSVGPGERATEAFF.

V usage is TRBV29-1 and J usage is TRBJ2-3; the D is unclear. From germline, CDR1 is SQVTM and CDR2 ANQGSEA. Trimming removed 6 bases from V and 3 bases from J, with 10 bases in between. CDR3 length: 12 amino acids. CDR3 in DNA: TGCAGCGTCGTTGAGAGGACAGATACGCAGTATTTT. This translates into CSVVERTDTQYF.

On this clone itself: This sample also contains other DNA sequences that code for the same CDR3. J is TRBJ2-7 and V is TRBV4-1; no clear D gene. V lost 0 bases and J lost 4, with 4 bases in between. The CDR3 is made up of 12 amino acids. Germline CDR1 MGHRA, CDR2 YSYEKL. Here the CDR3 reads CASSQDLYEQYF. The CDR3 region has the DNA TGCGCCAGCAGCCAAGATTTGTACGAGCAGTACTTC.

Of note for this clone: A much larger clone lies a single base off, so this may be a read error. At the DNA level, this CDR3 is encoded by other sequences in the same sample as well. V is TRBV5-4 and J is TRBJ2-2; possibly TRBD1 for D (5 bases). From germline, CDR1 is SGHNT and CDR2 YYREEE (reference sequence). With 0 bases removed from V and 2 bases from J, the gap between germline ends came to 8 bases. This CDR3 contains 15 residues. This chain's CDR3 is CASSLGQLNTGELFF. CDR3 nucleotide sequence: TGTGCCAGCAGCTTGGGACAGTTAAACACCGGGGAGCTGTTTTTT.

On this clone: The same CDR3 can be traced to other DNA sequences in this sample. The chain recombines TRBV29-1 with TRBJ1-2; possibly TRBD1 for D (6 bases). Germline V gene lookup returns CDR1 SQVTM and CDR2 ANQGSEA. CDR3 length: 14 residues. Trimming pared 1 base from V and 1 base from J, leaving 10 bases between. CDR3 in amino acids: CSVEGRGRNYGYTF. The CDR3 DNA sequence: TGCAGCGTTGAAGGCAGGGGCCGTAACTATGGCTACACCTTC.

A note on this clone: The same CDR3 also results from other DNA sequences found in this sample. The CDR3 loop reads CASSSGTSGTGELFF. CDR3 nucleotide sequence: TGCGCCAGCAGTTCCGGGACTAGCGGGACCGGGGAGCTGTTTTTT. This rearrangement joins TRBV5-1 to TRBJ2-2; 12 bases line up with TRBD2. V lost 5 bases and J lost 5; bases outside the gene matches: 4. The CDR3 contains 15 residues. Germline CDR1 is SGHRS and CDR2 is YFSETQ. The full variable domain, in which reference TRBV5-1 and TRBJ2-2 provide the parts outside the CDR3, is KAGVTQTPRYLIKTRGQQVTLSCSPISGHRSVSWYQQTPGQGLQFLFEYFSETQRNKGNFPGRFSGRQFSNSRSEMNVSTLELGDSALYLCASSSGTSGTGELFFGEGSRLTVL.

This chain links TRBV5-1 with TRBJ1-4; 7 bases fit TRBD1. The CDR3 spans 14 residues. The V gene's germline CDR1 is SGHRS and CDR2 YFSETQ. Trimming at V came to 4 bases and at J to 8 bases, leaving 8 bases not matched to a gene. CDR3 loop: CASSVQGRGEKLFF. DNA for the CDR3: TGCGCCAGCAGCGTACAGGGGAGAGGAGAAAAACTGTTTTTT.

CDR3 sequence (DNA): TGTGCCAGCAGATCCAAAATATGGGGGTACTCCTACAATGAGCAGTTCTTC. It specifies CASRSKIWGYSYNEQFF. The V gene is TRBV28, the J gene TRBJ2-1, with D perhaps being TRBD1 or TRBD2 (5 bases each). Deletions cut 6 bases from V and 0 bases from J, with 18 bases between. The CDR3 consists of 17 residues. Germline V lookup: CDR1 MDHEN, CDR2 SYDVKM.

This clone occurred many times. The CDR3 is CASSLVFGQFNTEAFF. In DNA form, the CDR3 reads TGTGCCAGCAGCTTAGTGTTTGGACAGTTTAACACTGAAGCTTTCTTT. The chain recombines TRBV11-2 with TRBJ1-1, with D possibly TRBD1 on 6 matching bases. Looked up from germline, CDR1 is SGHAT and CDR2 is FQNNGV. This CDR3 has 16 amino acids. V lost 1 base to trimming and J lost 2 bases, with 14 bases between them.

V is TRBV5-4 and J is TRBJ2-7, with TRBD2 matching 10 bases. Unmatched junction bases numbered 4, after V lost 1 base and J lost 0 bases. This CDR3 is built from 16 residues. The germline V gene encodes CDR1 SGHNT and CDR2 YYREEE (reference sequence). DNA of the CDR3: TGTGCCAGCAGCTTGTATGGGACTAGCGTCTCCTACGAGCAGTACTTC. It is translated as CASSLYGTSVSYEQYF.

This clone was recorded a few times. This chain joins TRBV10-3 and TRBJ2-5, with TRBD2 matching over 9 bases. The CDR3 totals 16 residues. Unmatched junction bases numbered 3, after V lost 0 bases and J lost 1 base. Germline V CDR1 and CDR2: ENHRY, SYGVKD. The CDR3 DNA is TGTGCCATCAGTGAGTCCCTAGCGGGGCCCCAAGAGACCCAGTACTTC. It yields the protein CAISESLAGPQETQYF.

CDR3: CASRPSRVLGESNTEAFF. CDR3 sequence (DNA): TGTGCCAGCAGGCCAAGCAGGGTGCTCGGGGAATCGAACACTGAAGCTTTCTTT. The chain employs TRBV28 and TRBJ1-1; perhaps TRBD1 as D (5 bases). Germline CDR1 reads MDHEN; CDR2 reads SYDVKM. Trimming cost V 6 bases and J 1 base, with 24 bases left between them. The CDR3 has 18 amino acids.

V usage is TRBV2 and J usage is TRBJ1-2; no definite D call. In germline, CDR1 is SNHLY, CDR2 FYNNEI. V lost 5 bases to trimming and J lost 4 bases, with 8 bases between them. This CDR3 has 12 residues. The CDR3 DNA is TGTGCCAGCAGTCGGGCCTCCTATGGCTACACCTTC. Its translation: CASSRASYGYTF.

This chain links TRBV4-2 with TRBJ1-4, with 7 positions matching TRBD1. The germline CDR1 and CDR2 sequences are LGHNA and YNFKEQ. V was clipped by 3 bases and J by 8 bases; unmatched bases: 6. The CDR3 is 14 residues long. The CDR3 DNA follows: TGTGCCAGCAGCCAGACAGGGATAGGGGAAAAACTGTTTTTT. Residues: CASSQTGIGEKLFF.

In this sample, this clone turned up once. DNA for the CDR3: TGTGCCACCAGGTCTCCACAGGGGGCCGGGGAAAAACTGTTTTTT. It encodes CATRSPQGAGEKLFF. The V gene is TRBV15, the J gene TRBJ1-4; 9 nucleotides align to TRBD1. J lost 8 bases, V lost 6 bases, and 10 bases had no gene match. Germline-derived CDR1 and CDR2 are LNHNV and YYDKDF (reference sequence). This CDR3 region has 15 residues.

This chain uses TRBV4-1 with TRBJ2-7; D perhaps matches TRBD1 (7 bases). The CDR3 covers 17 residues. Germline CDR1 is MGHRA and CDR2 is YSYEKL. V lost 3 bases and J 4 bases, leaving 22 bases between the germline ends. For the CDR3, the DNA is TGCGCCAGCAGCCACGACGGAGGGCGACAGGGCGGGTACGAGCAGTACTTC. Translated: CASSHDGGRQGGYEQYF.

In its sample, this clone was seen a few times. V is TRBV5-1 and J is TRBJ2-7; D is perhaps TRBD1 (5 bases). CDR3 length: 14 residues. Trimming removed 3 bases from V and 11 bases from J, with 21 bases in between. Germline loops: CDR1 SGHRS, CDR2 YFSETQ. The CDR3 loop is CASSSGQGEELEYF. DNA for the CDR3: TGCGCCAGCAGCTCGGGTCAGGGCGAGGAGTTGGAGTACTTC. The full variable domain, completed using reference TRBV5-1 and TRBJ2-7, is KAGVTQTPRYLIKTRGQQVTLSCSPISGHRSVSWYQQTPGQGLQFLFEYFSETQRNKGNFPGRFSGRQFSNSRSEMNVSTLELGDSALYLCASSSGQGEELEYFGPGTRLTVT.

CDR3 region: CASTVGTGTYEQYF. CDR3 nucleotide sequence: TGTGCCAGCACCGTCGGGACAGGGACCTACGAGCAGTACTTC. The gene calls are TRBV7-9 and TRBJ2-7; 9 positions match TRBD1. The junction had 6 bases not matched to a gene; V was cut back by 7 bases and J by 2 bases. The CDR3 contains 14 residues. Germline CDR1 SEHNR, CDR2 FQNEAQ (reference sequence).

The genes are TRBV6-5 and TRBJ1-2; D unclear. CDR1 and CDR2 (germline): MNHEY, SVGAGI. V was clipped by 5 bases and J by 8 bases, with 9 bases between them. CDR3 length equals 11 residues. The CDR3 sequence is CASSESGGYTF. The CDR3 bases are TGTGCCAGCAGTGAATCCGGAGGCTACACCTTC.

This chain links TRBV27 with TRBJ2-2, with 7 bases matching TRBD1. Germline lookup yields CDR1 MNHEY and CDR2 SMNVEV (reference sequence). The V and J ends lost 8 bases and 1 base, in that order; junction bases with no gene match: 4. There are 14 residues in the CDR3. The CDR3, as DNA: TGTGCCAGCCTTCGGGACAGGAACACCGGGGAGCTGTTTTTT. The encoded protein is CASLRDRNTGELFF.

This rearrangement joins TRBV4-2 to TRBJ1-2; perhaps TRBD1 as D (5 bases). Trimming took 4 bases from V and 4 from J, leaving 10 bases between them. Germline lookup yields CDR1 LGHNA and CDR2 YNFKEQ. The CDR3 covers 13 residues. CDR3 nucleotide sequence: TGTGCCAGCAGCCTGACAGCCTCCTATGGCTACACCTTC. This codes for CASSLTASYGYTF.

V is TRBV6-1 and J is TRBJ1-2; 7 bases are shared with TRBD1. Germline lookup yields CDR1 MNHNS and CDR2 SASEGT. Losses at the gene ends were 6 bases for V and 4 bases for J; bases not matched to a gene: 8. CDR3 length: 14 residues. The CDR3 region is CASRDNRGVYGYTF. CDR3 DNA: TGTGCCAGCAGGGATAACAGGGGAGTCTATGGCTACACCTTC.

The chain employs TRBV28 and TRBJ2-7; D remains ambiguous. The CDR3 loop spans 15 amino acids. Germline V gene sequence: CDR1 MDHEN, CDR2 SYDVKM. Trimming left V 3 bases short and J 0 bases short, with 12 bases between. Here the CDR3 reads CASSFFGTLSYEQYF. CDR3 coding DNA: TGTGCCAGCAGTTTTTTCGGTACGCTCTCCTACGAGCAGTACTTC.

This rearrangement joins TRBV5-1 to TRBJ2-4, with a tentative D call TRBD1 (6 bases). The CDR3 has 16 amino acids. Trimming pared 3 bases from V and 0 bases from J, leaving 13 bases between. CDR1 and CDR2 from the germline V gene are SGHRS and YFSETQ. CDR3 sequence (DNA): TGCGCCAGCAGCTCCGGACAGAACATAGCCAAAAACATTCAGTACTTC. Protein sequence: CASSSGQNIAKNIQYF.

The chain is built from TRBV30 and TRBJ2-1; unclear D gene. This CDR3 contains 12 residues. Germline V gene data show CDR1 as GTSNPN and CDR2 as SVGIG (reference sequence). Trimming pared 3 bases from V and 9 bases from J, leaving 12 bases between. The CDR3 protein is CAWSRKNGEQFF. CDR3 DNA: TGTGCCTGGAGCCGAAAGAACGGTGAGCAGTTCTTC.

V usage is TRBV27 and J usage is TRBJ1-1, with D tentatively TRBD1 (5 bases). The CDR3 loop spans 15 amino acids. V dropped 8 bases and J dropped 0 bases, with 16 bases sitting between them. Looked up from germline, CDR1 is MNHEY and CDR2 is SMNVEV (reference sequence). The CDR3 nucleotides read TGTGCCAGCGGCCCCTGGGACCAAATGAACACTGAAGCTTTCTTT. The encoded protein is CASGPWDQMNTEAFF.